The present T cell receptor (beta chain) was sequenced within a study of blood T cell repertoires in COVID-19. Study at large: Samples taken during acute and convalescent COVID-19 were collected in the United States, Italy and Spain. T cells, B-cell-depleted T cells, or PBMCs provided the cDNA or gDNA that served as material.

Source study methods: Scientists estimated how many nucleated cells there were by amplifying reference gene primers. Repertoires were generated with immunoSEQ multiplex PCR, while TCRdb's copy carries only in-frame clones and drops some. For V, J and clone size, that table is used; D and trimming come from the DNA. Here the sample spans 200,000 or so clones, around 80% being singletons. This CDR3 region has 13 residues. Germline trimming cut 5 bases from V and 6 bases from J; bases unmatched to any gene: 1. Input material: peripheral blood. The source of this sequence is a human donor with acute or convalescent COVID-19. The donor label of this sample is uncertain. This chain links TRBV12-3 or TRBV12-4 with TRBJ2-2; TRBD2 aligns across 9 bases. The CDR3 DNA reads as TGTGCCAGCAGTGGGACTAGCTCCGGGGAGCTGTTTTTT. It yields the protein CASSGTSSGELFF.